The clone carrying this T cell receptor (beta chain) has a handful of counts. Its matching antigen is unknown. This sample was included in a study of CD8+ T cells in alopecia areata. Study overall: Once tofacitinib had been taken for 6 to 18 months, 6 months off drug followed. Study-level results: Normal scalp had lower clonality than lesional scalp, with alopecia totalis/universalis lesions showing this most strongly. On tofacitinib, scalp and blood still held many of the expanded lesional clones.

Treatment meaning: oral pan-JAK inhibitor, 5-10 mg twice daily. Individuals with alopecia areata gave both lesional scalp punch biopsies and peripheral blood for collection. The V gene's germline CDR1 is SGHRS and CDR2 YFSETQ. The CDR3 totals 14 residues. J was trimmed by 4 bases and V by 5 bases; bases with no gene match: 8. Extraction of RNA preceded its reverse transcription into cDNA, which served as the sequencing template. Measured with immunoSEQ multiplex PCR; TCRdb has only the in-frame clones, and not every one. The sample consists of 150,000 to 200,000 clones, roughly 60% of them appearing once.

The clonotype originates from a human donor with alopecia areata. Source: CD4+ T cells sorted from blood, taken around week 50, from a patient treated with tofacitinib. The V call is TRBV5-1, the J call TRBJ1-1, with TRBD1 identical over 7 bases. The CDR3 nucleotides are TGCGCCAGCAGGGAAATGACAGGGCCCACTGAAGCTTTCTTT. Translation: CASREMTGPTEAFF.